This T cell receptor beta chain was found in a study of a mutant IDH1 vaccine in newly diagnosed glioma. For the study at large: Every participant had undergone radiotherapy, temozolomide, or both before, and most underwent both.

Details on this clone: The target antigen is unknown.

The CDR3 is 14 amino acids. The V segment lost 3 bases and the J segment 2 bases; nucleotides outside the gene matches: 3. CDR1 and CDR2 (germline): SGHTA, FQGNSA. The sample's time point: week 23, last vaccination. The vaccine gave 300 ug of a 20-mer mutant IDH1 peptide subcutaneously per dose. Data came from immunoSEQ multiplex PCR; TCRdb stores just in-frame clones and leaves some out. The sample includes some 30,000 clones, 85% to 90% of them seen just once. This sequence joins TRBV7-2 and TRBJ1-1; 7 bases line up with TRBD1. The sequenced sample was PBMCs, obtained from a glioma patient whose treatment included an IDH1 peptide vaccine. This clonotype was sampled from a middle-aged man with glioma. CDR3 sequence (DNA): TGTGCCAGCAGCTTGAGACAGGGAAACACTGAAGCTTTCTTT. Translating it yields CASSLRQGNTEAFF.